These 22 T cell receptor beta chains share one sample of origin, sequenced in a study of OX40 agonist ivuxolimab in advanced cancers. Clones were read by immunoSEQ multiplex PCR, and TCRdb kept only the in-frame ones, dropping some. In the table there are about 62,000 clones, roughly four fifths of which are singletons. The sequenced sample was CD4+ or CD8+ T cells sorted from blood, obtained in a trial of the OX40 agonist ivuxolimab. The receptors shown here come from an adult with an advanced solid tumor such as melanoma, head and neck, liver or kidney cancer.

J is TRBJ1-5 and V is TRBV6-5; 12 nucleotides agree with TRBD1. V dropped 5 bases and J dropped 3; count of bases not matched to a gene: 2. CDR3 length: 15 amino acids. Looked up from germline, CDR1 is MNHEY and CDR2 is SVGAGI. CDR3 amino acids: CASSRGQGANQPQHF. The DNA of the CDR3 is TGTGCCAGCAGTAGGGGACAGGGGGCCAATCAGCCCCAGCATTTT.

The J gene is TRBJ2-5, the V gene TRBV27; 16 nucleotides agree with TRBD2. Germline V gives CDR1 MNHEY, CDR2 SMNVEV (reference sequence). This CDR3 is 17 amino acids long. With V trimmed by 5 bases and J by 5 bases, 8 bases remained unmatched. CDR3 nucleotide sequence: TGTGCCAGCAGTCCCGGGACTAGCGGGGGGGCCAAGGAGACCCAGTACTTC. Its protein product is CASSPGTSGGAKETQYF.

The chain has TRBV11-1 and TRBJ2-2, with unresolved D. From germline, CDR1 is SGHAT and CDR2 FQDESV (reference sequence). CDR3 length: 13 residues. The V gene lost 0 bases and the J gene lost 5 bases, with 4 bases spanning the gap. The CDR3 loop reads CASSLALTGELFF. The CDR3 DNA reads TGTGCCAGCAGCTTAGCGCTAACCGGGGAGCTGTTTTTT. Based on the CDR3 plus reference TRBV11-1 and TRBJ2-2, the full variable domain is EAEVAQSPRYKITEKSQAVAFWCDPISGHATLYWYRQILGQGPELLVQFQDESVVDDSQLPKDRFSAERLKGVDSTLKIQPAELGDSAMYLCASSLALTGELFFGEGSRLTVL.

This clone turned up a few times. The rearrangement joins TRBV5-4 to TRBJ2-7; 9 bases match TRBD1. The CDR3 has 15 amino acids. V trimming: 4 bases; J trimming: 3 bases; junction bases outside the gene matches: 8. Germline CDR1 and CDR2: SGHNT and YYREEE (reference sequence). CDR3 in amino acids: CASSGPGQGIYEQYF. The CDR3, as DNA: TGTGCCAGCAGCGGACCGGGACAGGGTATCTACGAGCAGTACTTC.

There are a few counts of this clone. The chain has TRBV7-8 and TRBJ1-5; 8 bases are a match to TRBD1. The germline gives CDR1 SGHVS, CDR2 FQNEAQ. This CDR3 contains 15 residues. V lost 0 bases and J lost 6; bases outside the gene matches: 4. CDR3 sequence reads: CASSLARTGSQPQHF. DNA for the CDR3: TGTGCCAGCAGCTTAGCCCGGACAGGGAGTCAGCCCCAGCATTTT.

This chain uses TRBV28 with TRBJ1-5; the D gene is possibly TRBD1 (5 bases). Per germline, CDR1 MDHEN and CDR2 SYDVKM. The CDR3 sequence is 15 residues long. Trimming removed 5 bases from V and 4 bases from J, with 15 bases in between. CDR3 in DNA: TGTGCCAGCAGTCCCCGACAGAGATGGAATCAGCCCCAGCATTTT. Amino acids: CASSPRQRWNQPQHF.

The chain combines TRBV28 with TRBJ1-6, with unresolved D. V was trimmed by 5 bases and J by 8 bases, leaving 10 bases between them. The germline gives CDR1 MDHEN, CDR2 SYDVKM. The CDR3 length is 13 residues. In DNA, the CDR3 is TGTGCCAGCAGTCCCAAACAATATTCACCCCTCCACTTT. Translation gives CASSPKQYSPLHF.

The rearrangement joins TRBV19 to TRBJ2-5, with D unresolved. V gave up 3 bases and J gave up 5 bases, with 4 bases separating them. Germline V gene sequence: CDR1 LNHDA, CDR2 SQIVND (reference sequence). The CDR3 spans 11 residues. The CDR3 protein is CASSITETQYF. In DNA, the CDR3 is TGTGCCAGTAGTATTACCGAGACCCAGTACTTC.

The J gene is TRBJ2-1, the V gene TRBV9, with D unresolved. V was cut by 0 bases and J by 4 bases, with 5 bases left in between. Germline V gene data show CDR1 as SGDLS and CDR2 as YYNGEE. CDR3 length equals 13 residues. CDR3 DNA sequence: TGTGCCAGCAGCGTAGCACAGTACAATGAGCAGTTCTTC. Its translation: CASSVAQYNEQFF.

The chain carries TRBV2 and TRBJ1-3; D remains unclear. Germline values: CDR1 SNHLY, CDR2 FYNNEI. This CDR3 has 15 amino acids. Between the trimmed V and J ends, which lost 1 base and 0 bases, there was a span of 7 bases. This CDR3 reads CASSEVRTSGNTIYF. The CDR3 region has the DNA TGTGCCAGCAGTGAAGTGAGAACCTCTGGAAACACCATATATTTT.

J is TRBJ1-2 and V is TRBV4-2; D perhaps matches TRBD1 (5 bases). The length of the CDR3 is 15 residues. Trimming removed 0 bases at V and 0 bases at J, with 8 bases between. CDR1 is LGHNA, CDR2 YNFKEQ, per germline. The CDR3 sequence: CASSQEGATNYGYTF. Written as DNA, the CDR3 is TGTGCCAGCAGCCAAGAAGGGGCCACTAACTATGGCTACACCTTC.

The chain carries TRBV2 and TRBJ1-1; D remains unclear. V lost 2 bases and J 5 bases, leaving 9 bases between the germline ends. Germline assignment: CDR1 SNHLY and CDR2 FYNNEI. The CDR3 is made up of 13 amino acids. The CDR3 is CASSEHPRTEAFF. DNA for the CDR3: TGTGCCAGCAGTGAACACCCCAGGACTGAAGCTTTCTTT.

This chain joins TRBV9 and TRBJ2-1; D unclear. Germline V lookup: CDR1 SGDLS, CDR2 YYNGEE. The CDR3 extends over 12 amino acids. Trimming left V 4 bases short and J 8 bases short, with 10 bases between. The CDR3: CASSSRRYEQFF. The CDR3 DNA reads as TGTGCCAGCAGCTCCCGACGGTATGAGCAGTTCTTC.

This chain connects TRBV15 to TRBJ2-5; tentative D call: TRBD2 (7 bases). Germline lookup yields CDR1 LNHNV and CDR2 YYDKDF (reference sequence). Trimming stripped 5 bases from V and 1 base from J, with 11 bases between. This CDR3 spans 14 amino acids. CDR3 bases: TGTGCCACCAGCCTAAGGGGGGGCCAAGAGACCCAGTACTTC. It codes for CATSLRGGQETQYF. Drawing the rest from reference TRBV15 and TRBJ2-5, the complete variable domain is DAMVIQNPRYQVTQFGKPVTLSCSQTLNHNVMYWYQQKSSQAPKLLFHYYDKDFNNEADTPDNFQSRRPNTSFCFLDIRSPGLGDTAMYLCATSLRGGQETQYFGPGTRLLVL.

The chain recombines TRBV28 with TRBJ1-2; D is unclear. V shed 7 bases and J shed 4 bases, with 13 bases lying between them. This CDR3 is 13 amino acids long. Germline V gene data show CDR1 as MDHEN and CDR2 as SYDVKM. DNA of the CDR3: TGTGCCAGCAACGACTACCGGGGCTATGGCTACACCTTC. Translating it yields CASNDYRGYGYTF.

The V and J genes are TRBV7-3 and TRBJ2-1, with unresolved D. Looked up from germline, CDR1 is SGHTA and CDR2 is FQGTGA. The V and J ends lost 4 bases and 5 bases respectively, with 9 bases between them. This CDR3 comprises 13 residues. CDR3 sequence reads: CASSSLQNNEQFF. CDR3 bases: TGTGCCAGCAGCTCCCTCCAGAACAATGAGCAGTTCTTC.

CDR3 sequence reads: CASSQIPPESSPLHF. The CDR3 nucleotides read TGTGCCAGCAGCCAAATCCCGCCCGAAAGTTCACCCCTCCACTTT. This chain joins TRBV2 and TRBJ1-6; no definite D call. Germline V lookup: CDR1 SNHLY, CDR2 FYNNEI. Trimming took off 6 bases at V and 9 bases at J, with 18 bases between the two ends. This CDR3 region has 15 residues.

This clone was counted a few times. The chain employs TRBV7-2 and TRBJ2-1; D assignment may be TRBD1 or TRBD2 (5 bases each). V was clipped by 5 bases and J by 9 bases, with 20 bases between them. Germline V gene lookup returns CDR1 SGHTA and CDR2 FQGNSA. The CDR3 runs to 15 residues. Written as DNA, the CDR3 is TGTGCCAGCAGCGGGGAGATCTATGGGGGAAGTGAGCAGTTCTTC. Its translation is CASSGEIYGGSEQFF.

This rearrangement joins TRBV7-7 to TRBJ2-5; possibly TRBD1 or TRBD2 for D (5 bases each). Trimming pared 5 bases from V and 6 bases from J, leaving 13 bases between. CDR1 SSHAT and CDR2 FNYEAQ come from the germline V gene (reference sequence). The CDR3 runs 13 residues. The DNA of the CDR3 is TGTGCCAGCAGCCTGGGGGTTAGTCAGACCCAGTACTTC. Its protein is CASSLGVSQTQYF.

The chain joins TRBV11-3 to TRBJ2-1; TRBD2 matches 10 bases. This CDR3 is 14 amino acids long. Germline CDR1 is SGHNT and CDR2 is YENEEA. J gave up 5 bases and V 5 bases, and 3 bases lay outside the gene matches. As DNA, the CDR3 is TGTGCCAGCAGCCGGACTAGCGGCGACAATGAGCAGTTCTTC. Its translation: CASSRTSGDNEQFF.

The sample holds one count of this clone. This chain joins TRBV28 and TRBJ1-1; 9 nucleotides agree with TRBD1. The ends lost 5 bases at V and 4 bases at J; junction bases unmatched: 8. The CDR3 contains 15 residues. Germline loops: CDR1 MDHEN, CDR2 SYDVKM. The CDR3 DNA follows: TGTGCCAGCAGTCCCCGACAGGGGGGGAGCACTGAAGCTTTCTTT. Amino acids: CASSPRQGGSTEAFF.

The gene calls are TRBV28 and TRBJ1-2; 7 nucleotides agree with TRBD1. Germline values: CDR1 MDHEN, CDR2 SYDVKM. The CDR3 runs 12 residues. V was pared by 10 bases and J by 4 bases, with 6 bases of the junction left unmatched. The CDR3 protein is CATGQPAYGYTF. The CDR3 nucleotides are TGTGCCACGGGACAGCCCGCCTATGGCTACACCTTC.